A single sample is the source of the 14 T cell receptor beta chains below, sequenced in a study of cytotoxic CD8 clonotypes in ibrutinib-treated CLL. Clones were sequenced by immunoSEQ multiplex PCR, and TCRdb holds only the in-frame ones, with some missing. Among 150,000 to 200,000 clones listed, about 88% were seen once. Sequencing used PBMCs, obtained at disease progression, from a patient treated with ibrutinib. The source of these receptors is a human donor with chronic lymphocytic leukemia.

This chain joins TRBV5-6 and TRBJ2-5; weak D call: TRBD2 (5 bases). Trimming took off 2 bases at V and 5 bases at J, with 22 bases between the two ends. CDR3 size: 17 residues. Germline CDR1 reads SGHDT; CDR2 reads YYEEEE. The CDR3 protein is CASSFAARLAVRETQYF. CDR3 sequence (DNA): TGTGCCAGCAGCTTTGCGGCACGCCTAGCTGTCCGGGAGACCCAGTACTTC.

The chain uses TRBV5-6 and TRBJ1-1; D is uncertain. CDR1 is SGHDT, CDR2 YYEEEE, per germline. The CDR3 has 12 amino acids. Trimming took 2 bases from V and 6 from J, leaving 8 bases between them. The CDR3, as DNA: TGTGCCAGCAGCTTTCGGCAGTCTGAAGCTTTCTTT. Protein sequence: CASSFRQSEAFF.

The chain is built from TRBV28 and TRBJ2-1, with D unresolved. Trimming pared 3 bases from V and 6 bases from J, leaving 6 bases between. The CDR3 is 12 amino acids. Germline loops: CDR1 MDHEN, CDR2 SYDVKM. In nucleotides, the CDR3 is TGTGCCAGCAGTTTTATCAGCAATGAGCAGTTCTTC. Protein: CASSFISNEQFF. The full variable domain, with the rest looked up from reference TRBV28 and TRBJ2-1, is DVKVTQSSRYLVKRTGEKVFLECVQDMDHENMFWYRQDPGLGLRLIYFSYDVKMKEKGDIPEGYSVSREKKERFSLILESASTNQTSMYLCASSFISNEQFFGPGTRLTVL.

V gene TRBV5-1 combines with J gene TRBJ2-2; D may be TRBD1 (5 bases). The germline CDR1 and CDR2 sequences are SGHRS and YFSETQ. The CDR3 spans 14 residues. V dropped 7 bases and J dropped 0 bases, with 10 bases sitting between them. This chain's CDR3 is CASRQRTNTGELFF. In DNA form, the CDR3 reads TGCGCCAGCCGACAGAGGACGAACACCGGGGAGCTGTTTTTT.

The CDR3 nucleotides are TGTGCCAGCTACACCTTTGGAACGAACACTGAAGCTTTCTTT. This codes for CASYTFGTNTEAFF. The chain is built from TRBV27 and TRBJ1-1; no firm D call. This CDR3 spans 14 amino acids. With 8 bases removed from V and 1 base from J, the gap between germline ends came to 14 bases. Germline-derived CDR1 and CDR2 are MNHEY and SMNVEV (reference sequence).

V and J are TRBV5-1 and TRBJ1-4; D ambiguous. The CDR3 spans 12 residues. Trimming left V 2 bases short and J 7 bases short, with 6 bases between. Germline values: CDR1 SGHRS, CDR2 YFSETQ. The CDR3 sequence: CASSFRGEKLFF. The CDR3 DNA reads TGCGCCAGCAGCTTTCGAGGTGAAAAACTGTTTTTT. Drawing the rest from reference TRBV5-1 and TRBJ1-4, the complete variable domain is KAGVTQTPRYLIKTRGQQVTLSCSPISGHRSVSWYQQTPGQGLQFLFEYFSETQRNKGNFPGRFSGRQFSNSRSEMNVSTLELGDSALYLCASSFRGEKLFFGSGTQLSVL.

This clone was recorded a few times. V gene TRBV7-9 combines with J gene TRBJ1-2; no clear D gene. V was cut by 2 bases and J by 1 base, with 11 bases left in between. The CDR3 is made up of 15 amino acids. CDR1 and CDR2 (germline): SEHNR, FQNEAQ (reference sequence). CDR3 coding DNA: TGTGCCAGCAGCTTAAATAAGGATGATAACTATGGCTACACCTTC. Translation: CASSLNKDDNYGYTF.

CDR3 DNA: TGCGCCAGCAGCTTCGCAGGGGCCCAAGAGACCCAGTACTTC. The encoded protein is CASSFAGAQETQYF. The rearrangement uses TRBV5-1 and TRBJ2-5; D is perhaps TRBD1 (6 bases). V was clipped by 2 bases and J by 1 base, with 9 bases between them. Germline lookup yields CDR1 SGHRS and CDR2 YFSETQ. The CDR3 is 14 amino acids.

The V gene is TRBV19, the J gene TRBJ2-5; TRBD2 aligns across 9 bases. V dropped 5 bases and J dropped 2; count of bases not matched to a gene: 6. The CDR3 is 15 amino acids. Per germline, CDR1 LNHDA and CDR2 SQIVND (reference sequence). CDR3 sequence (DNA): TGTGCCAGTAGTCTGGGAACTAGCGGGCAAGAGACCCAGTACTTC. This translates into CASSLGTSGQETQYF.

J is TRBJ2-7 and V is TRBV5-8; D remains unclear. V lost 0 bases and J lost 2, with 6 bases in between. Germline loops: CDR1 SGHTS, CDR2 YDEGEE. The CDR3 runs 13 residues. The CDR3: CASSLDRTYEQYF. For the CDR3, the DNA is TGTGCCAGCAGCTTGGACAGAACCTACGAGCAGTACTTC.

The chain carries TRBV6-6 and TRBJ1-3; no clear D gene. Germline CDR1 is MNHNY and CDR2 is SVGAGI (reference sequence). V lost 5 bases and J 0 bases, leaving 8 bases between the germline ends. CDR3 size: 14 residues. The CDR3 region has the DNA TGTGCCAGCAGTCGAGGGAGCTCTGGAAACACCATATATTTT. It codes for CASSRGSSGNTIYF.

CDR3 amino acids: CASNRLREGADTQYF. The CDR3 DNA follows: TGTGCCAGCAACCGACTGCGGGAGGGGGCAGATACGCAGTATTTT. This sequence joins TRBV9 and TRBJ2-3, with TRBD2 matching over 9 bases. The germline CDR1 and CDR2 sequences are SGDLS and YYNGEE. The CDR3 sequence is 15 residues long. The V and J ends lost 6 bases and 4 bases, in that order; junction bases with no gene match: 9.

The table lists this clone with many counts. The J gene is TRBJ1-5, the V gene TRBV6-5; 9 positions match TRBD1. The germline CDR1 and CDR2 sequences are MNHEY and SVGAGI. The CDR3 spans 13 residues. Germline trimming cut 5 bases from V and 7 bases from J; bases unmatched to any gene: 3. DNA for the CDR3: TGTGCCAGCAGTGTAGACAGGGGGCAGCCCCAGCATTTT. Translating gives CASSVDRGQPQHF.

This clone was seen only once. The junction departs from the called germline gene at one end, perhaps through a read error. The CDR3 DNA sequence: TGCGCCAGTGCATACGAGGGGCAGCGGGATGTGTTGATCTTC. Protein product: CASAYEGQRDVLIF. V and J are TRBV5-1 and TRBJ2-1; 7 nucleotides match TRBD2. CDR3 length: 14 residues. Germline V gene sequence: CDR1 SGHRS, CDR2 YFSETQ.